This T cell receptor (beta chain) was obtained from a study of identical twins. With 10 bases removed from V and 1 base from J, the gap between germline ends came to 7 bases. There are 12 residues in the CDR3. TCRdb called the 5' RACE reads again in MiXCR, with one record for every CDR3 protein. In the table there are 750,000 to 950,000 distinct CDR3 sequences, 12% of which are singletons. This clonotype appeared many times. The data were also submitted as part of a second study, on yellow fever vaccine responses in identical twins.

V usage is TRBV12-3 or TRBV12-4 and J usage is TRBJ2-2, with D hard to call. The receptor was derived from a woman between 18 and 30 years old in good health. The sample comprised PBMCs. CDR3 in amino acids: CATRQNTGELFF. DNA of the CDR3: TGTGCCACGCGTCAGAACACCGGGGAGCTGTTTTTT.